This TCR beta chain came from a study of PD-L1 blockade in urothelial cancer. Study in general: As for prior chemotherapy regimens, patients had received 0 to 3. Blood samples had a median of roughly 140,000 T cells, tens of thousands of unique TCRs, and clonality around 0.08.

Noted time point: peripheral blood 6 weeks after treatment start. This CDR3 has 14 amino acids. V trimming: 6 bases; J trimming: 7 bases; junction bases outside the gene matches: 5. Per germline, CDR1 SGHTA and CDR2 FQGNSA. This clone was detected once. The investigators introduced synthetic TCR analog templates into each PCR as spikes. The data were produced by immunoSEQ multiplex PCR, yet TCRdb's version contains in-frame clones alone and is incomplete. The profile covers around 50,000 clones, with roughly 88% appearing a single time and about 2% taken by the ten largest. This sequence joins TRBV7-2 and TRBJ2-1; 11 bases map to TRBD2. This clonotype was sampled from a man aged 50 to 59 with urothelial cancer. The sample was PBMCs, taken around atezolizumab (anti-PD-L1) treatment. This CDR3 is CASRFSGRVNEQFF. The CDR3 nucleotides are TGTGCCAGCAGGTTTAGCGGGAGGGTAAATGAGCAGTTCTTC. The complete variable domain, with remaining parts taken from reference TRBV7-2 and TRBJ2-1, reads GAGVSQSPSNKVTEKGKDVELRCDPISGHTALYWYRQSLGQGLEFLIYFQGNSAPDKSGLPSDRFSAERTGGSVSTLTIQRTQQEDSAVYLCASRFSGRVNEQFFGPGTRLTVL.